Presented here are 30 T cell receptor beta chains from one specimen sequenced in a study of beta chain features in type 1 diabetes. cDNA synthesis used the whole RNA isolate, giving expressed TCRB sequences. The data were produced by immunoSEQ multiplex PCR, yet TCRdb's version contains in-frame clones alone and is incomplete. The table lists roughly 370,000 clones, over 11% of them singletons. Sequenced sample: naive CD4+ T cells from blood. The source is a man aged 25 to 40 in good health.

The chain combines TRBV7-9 with TRBJ2-5; D is undetermined. CDR3 length equals 14 residues. The V end was cut by 1 base, the J end by 4 bases, with 10 bases between. From germline, CDR1 is SEHNR and CDR2 FQNEAQ (reference sequence). The CDR3 loop reads CASSLGDGGETQYF. In DNA form, the CDR3 reads TGTGCCAGCAGCTTAGGGGATGGTGGAGAGACCCAGTACTTC.

The chain joins TRBV11-2 to TRBJ2-1; TRBD2 matches at 11 bases. Trimming took 0 bases from V and 4 from J; bases not matched to a gene: 11. This CDR3 has 19 residues. The V gene's germline CDR1 is SGHAT and CDR2 FQNNGV. CDR3 coding DNA: TGTGCCAGCAGCTTAGAGTTTAGCGGGGGGGCCCACCTATACAATGAGCAGTTCTTC. It encodes CASSLEFSGGAHLYNEQFF.

As to this clone: Relative to the germline gene, one junction end is altered; a read error may explain this. The gene calls are TRBV7-7 and TRBJ2-1; D is undetermined. The CDR3 runs 18 residues. Germline loops: CDR1 SSHAT, CDR2 FNYEAQ (reference sequence). The CDR3 reads CASSFGFVGDSLSDEQFF. For the CDR3, the DNA is TGTGCTAGCAGCTTCGGTTTTGTCGGAGATTCCCTTTCGGATGAGCAGTTCTTC.

This chain joins TRBV6-5 and TRBJ2-7, with D tentatively TRBD1 or TRBD2 (5 bases each). The CDR3 has 14 residues. The germline V and J ends were trimmed by 6 bases and 3 bases, with 15 bases remaining between them. Germline CDR1 and CDR2: MNHEY and SVGAGI. This CDR3 reads CASRRGRDSYEQYV. CDR3 DNA sequence: TGTGCCAGCAGGCGAGGGCGCGACAGCTACGAGCAGTACGTC.

The rearrangement uses TRBV12-5 and TRBJ2-1; no clear D. The CDR3 contains 14 residues. Germline assignment: CDR1 LGHNT and CDR2 FRNRAP. Trimming removed 0 bases from V and 8 bases from J, with 11 bases in between. This CDR3 reads CASGLVIPSDEQFF. CDR3 in DNA: TGTGCTAGTGGTTTGGTAATTCCCTCTGATGAGCAGTTCTTC.

The chain recombines TRBV5-6 with TRBJ2-1; 8 bases agree with TRBD1. This CDR3 spans 13 amino acids. Germline values: CDR1 SGHDT, CDR2 YYEEEE. J lost 9 bases, V lost 3 bases, and 5 bases had no gene match. For the CDR3, the DNA is TGTGCCAGCAGCTGGCAGGGGGCCGGTGAGCAGTTCTTC. Translating gives CASSWQGAGEQFF.

The chain links TRBV15 to TRBJ1-1; D possibly corresponds to TRBD1 (6 bases). This CDR3 contains 13 residues. Germline CDR1 reads LNHNV; CDR2 reads YYDKDF (reference sequence). Deletions cut 0 bases from V and 6 bases from J, with 8 bases between. CDR3 nucleotide sequence: TGTGCCACCAGCAGAGATCCAGGGGCTGAAGCTTTCTTT. Protein sequence: CATSRDPGAEAFF. Together with reference TRBV15 and TRBJ1-1, the CDR3 gives the full variable domain: DAMVIQNPRYQVTQFGKPVTLSCSQTLNHNVMYWYQQKSSQAPKLLFHYYDKDFNNEADTPDNFQSRRPNTSFCFLDIRSPGLGDTAMYLCATSRDPGAEAFFGQGTRLTVV.

This clone was detected ten times or more. The chain couples TRBV19 to TRBJ1-3; D unclear. V lost 6 bases and J 4 bases, leaving 7 bases between the germline ends. Germline V gene sequence: CDR1 LNHDA, CDR2 SQIVND (reference sequence). CDR3 length: 12 residues. CDR3 coding DNA: TGTGCCAGTAGGACGTCCGGAAACACCATATATTTT. Residues: CASRTSGNTIYF.

Only a few counts were recorded for this clone. The chain carries TRBV7-2 and TRBJ2-1, with 7 nucleotides matching TRBD2. Germline V gene data show CDR1 as SGHTA and CDR2 as FQGNSA. The length of the CDR3 is 14 residues. After removal of 5 bases from V and 4 bases from J, the junction contained 5 bases not matched to a gene. In DNA form, the CDR3 reads TGTGCCAGCAGCCCAGCGGGACTTTACAATGAGCAGTTCTTC. This sequence encodes CASSPAGLYNEQFF.

The table lists this clone with a few counts. The gene calls are TRBV5-1 and TRBJ2-1; D is uncertain. The CDR3 sequence is 12 residues long. The germline V gene has CDR1 SGHRS and CDR2 YFSETQ. V shed 0 bases and J shed 6 bases, with 4 bases lying between them. In DNA, the CDR3 is TGCGCCAGCAGCTTGGTTCTCAATGAGCAGTTCTTC. Protein: CASSLVLNEQFF. Based on the CDR3 plus reference TRBV5-1 and TRBJ2-1, the full variable domain is KAGVTQTPRYLIKTRGQQVTLSCSPISGHRSVSWYQQTPGQGLQFLFEYFSETQRNKGNFPGRFSGRQFSNSRSEMNVSTLELGDSALYLCASSLVLNEQFFGPGTRLTVL.

This clone was recorded a few times. The chain employs TRBV5-4 and TRBJ1-2; 8 positions match TRBD1. Trimming at V came to 4 bases and at J to 5 bases, leaving 4 bases not matched to a gene. Germline loops: CDR1 SGHNT, CDR2 YYREEE (reference sequence). The CDR3 spans 13 residues. The CDR3 DNA reads as TGTGCCAGCAGCCCAGGGGGCGAATATGGCTACACCTTC. Residues: CASSPGGEYGYTF.

The chain has TRBV9 and TRBJ2-1, with 8 bases identical to TRBD2. Germline lookup yields CDR1 SGDLS and CDR2 YYNGEE. V lost 4 bases to trimming and J lost 4 bases; unmatched junction nucleotides: 7. The length of the CDR3 is 15 residues. CDR3 sequence: CASSFDTGGYNEQFF. The CDR3 nucleotides read TGTGCCAGCAGCTTTGACACGGGAGGGTACAATGAGCAGTTCTTC.

This clone was seen more than once but under ten times. This sequence joins TRBV6-5 and TRBJ2-2; 13 nucleotides align to TRBD2. This CDR3 comprises 15 residues. The germline gives CDR1 MNHEY, CDR2 SVGAGI. The V segment lost 4 bases and the J segment 6 bases; nucleotides outside the gene matches: 2. The CDR3: CASSFTSGRAGELFF. DNA for the CDR3: TGTGCCAGCAGTTTCACTAGCGGGAGGGCCGGGGAGCTGTTTTTT.

The DNA for the CDR3 is TGTGCCTCCGGACGGGGGAACACTGAAGCTTTCTTT. Its translation: CASGRGNTEAFF. V is TRBV30 and J is TRBJ1-1; no clear D gene. This CDR3 spans 12 amino acids. With 7 bases removed from V and 1 base from J, the gap between germline ends came to 10 bases. Germline lookup yields CDR1 GTSNPN and CDR2 SVGIG (reference sequence).

This clone appeared a few times. The chain combines TRBV7-9 with TRBJ1-1, with 7 bases matching TRBD1. The germline gives CDR1 SEHNR, CDR2 FQNEAQ (reference sequence). Trimming took 2 bases from V and 4 from J; bases not matched to a gene: 4. The CDR3 consists of 14 residues. The CDR3 region is CASSLRDRATEAFF. The CDR3 region has the DNA TGTGCCAGCAGCTTAAGAGACAGGGCCACTGAAGCTTTCTTT.

The V call is TRBV30, the J call TRBJ1-2, with D hard to call. Germline V gives CDR1 GTSNPN, CDR2 SVGIG (reference sequence). V was pared by 5 bases and J by 2 bases, with 15 bases between. The CDR3 consists of 14 residues. The CDR3 nucleotides read TGTGCCTGGTCGTACATCTACGCGAACTATGGCTACACCTTC. Residues: CAWSYIYANYGYTF.

This chain links TRBV6-6 with TRBJ2-7, with 10 nucleotides matching TRBD1. The length of the CDR3 is 16 residues. Trimming at V came to 0 bases and at J to 1 base, leaving 3 bases not matched to a gene. Germline loops: CDR1 MNHNY, CDR2 SVGAGI (reference sequence). Here the CDR3 reads CASSYSPGQGSYEQYV. The CDR3 DNA follows: TGTGCCAGCAGTTACTCCCCGGGACAGGGGTCCTACGAGCAGTACGTC.

This clone showed up many times. The V and J genes are TRBV25-1 and TRBJ2-5; D is undetermined. CDR3 length: 13 residues. Germline V CDR1 and CDR2: MGHDK, SYGVNS. V shed 2 bases and J shed 4 bases, with 8 bases lying between them. CDR3 bases: TGTGCCAGCAGTGAAGGGCAACCAGAGACCCAGTACTTC. Protein: CASSEGQPETQYF.

A few counts support this clone. The chain combines TRBV6-5 with TRBJ2-3; D is unclear. In germline, CDR1 is MNHEY, CDR2 SVGAGI. The ends were cut back, 4 bases at V and 4 bases at J, with 12 bases in the middle. CDR3 length: 14 residues. CDR3 sequence: CASSSLGVADTQYF. CDR3 sequence (DNA): TGTGCCAGCAGTTCGTTGGGTGTGGCAGATACGCAGTATTTT.

Remarks on this clone: This specimen includes other DNA sequences encoding the same CDR3. The chain couples TRBV4-3 to TRBJ2-3, with no clear D. Germline assignment: CDR1 LGHNA and CDR2 YSLEER. This CDR3 spans 13 amino acids. The ends were cut back, 3 bases at V and 0 bases at J, with 4 bases in the middle. The CDR3 DNA is TGCGCCAGCAGCCATGCTAGCACAGATACGCAGTATTTT. Translating gives CASSHASTDTQYF.

This clone was observed a few times. The V call is TRBV4-3, the J call TRBJ2-3; no reliable D call. The length of the CDR3 is 18 residues. Germline V gene data show CDR1 as LGHNA and CDR2 as YSLEER. V dropped 0 bases and J dropped 1 base, with 17 bases sitting between them. In DNA, the CDR3 is TGCGCCAGCAGCCAAGAAGGGCTGGTAGTATCCGGCACAGATACGCAGTATTTT. Translation: CASSQEGLVVSGTDTQYF.

V usage is TRBV5-6 and J usage is TRBJ2-1; tentative D call: TRBD2 (5 bases). Per germline, CDR1 SGHDT and CDR2 YYEEEE. V was clipped by 0 bases and J by 2 bases, with 9 bases between them. The CDR3 has 15 residues. The CDR3 spells CASSLELATYNEQFF. In nucleotides, the CDR3 is TGTGCCAGCAGCTTGGAGCTAGCCACCTACAATGAGCAGTTCTTC.

This clone was seen a few times. This rearrangement joins TRBV7-3 to TRBJ1-2, with 7 bases identical to TRBD1. This CDR3 contains 13 residues. The V and J ends lost 3 bases and 4 bases, in that order; junction bases with no gene match: 2. CDR1 is SGHTA and CDR2 is FQGTGA in the germline V gene. CDR3 loop: CASSLAGGYGYTF. The CDR3 nucleotides are TGTGCCAGCAGCTTGGCAGGGGGCTATGGCTACACCTTC.

This clone has more than one count but fewer than ten. This sequence joins TRBV10-3 and TRBJ2-7, with D uncertain. Trimming removed 5 bases at V and 0 bases at J, with 11 bases between. The germline V gene has CDR1 ENHRY and CDR2 SYGVKD. This CDR3 region has 14 residues. CDR3 in amino acids: CAISFDGSSYEQYV. DNA of the CDR3: TGTGCCATCAGTTTCGATGGAAGCTCCTACGAGCAGTACGTC.

The chain carries TRBV4-3 and TRBJ2-7; D ambiguous. The germline gives CDR1 LGHNA, CDR2 YSLEER. The CDR3 spans 15 residues. V was shortened by 0 bases and J by 2 bases, with 11 bases between the two germline ends. The CDR3 DNA follows: TGCGCCAGCAGCCAAGATTGGGCAGTTGCCTACGAGCAGTACTTC. Its protein product is CASSQDWAVAYEQYF.

This rearrangement joins TRBV5-6 to TRBJ2-1; 9 nucleotides align to TRBD1. The CDR3 consists of 16 residues. Germline CDR1 SGHDT, CDR2 YYEEEE. With V trimmed by 6 bases and J by 8 bases, 15 bases remained unmatched. The CDR3 protein is CASTPQLGQGGHEQFF. In nucleotides, the CDR3 is TGTGCCAGCACCCCCCAACTGGGACAGGGTGGGCATGAGCAGTTCTTC.

This clone was detected only a few times. The sample has other DNA sequences that encode this CDR3 too. V and J are TRBV29-1 and TRBJ2-1, with 8 bases matching TRBD2. V was pared by 5 bases and J by 4 bases, with 1 base of the junction left unmatched. The length of the CDR3 is 12 residues. The germline V gene encodes CDR1 SQVTM and CDR2 ANQGSEA. The CDR3, as DNA: TGCAGCGTTCTAGCGGGTTACAATGAGCAGTTCTTC. This sequence encodes CSVLAGYNEQFF.

The chain combines TRBV4-1 with TRBJ1-5; D ambiguous. Germline V gives CDR1 MGHRA, CDR2 YSYEKL. The V end lost 6 bases, the J end lost 0 bases, and 9 bases lay between the germline ends. This CDR3 is 14 amino acids long. CDR3 sequence (DNA): TGCGCCAGCAGTCCCCAAGATAGCAATCAGCCCCAGCATTTT. It yields the protein CASSPQDSNQPQHF.

This clone was found a few times. V is TRBV14 and J is TRBJ2-1, with 8 bases aligning to TRBD2. Germline CDR1 is SGHDN and CDR2 is FVKESK. This CDR3 spans 18 amino acids. The V and J ends lost 1 base and 7 bases, in that order; junction bases with no gene match: 15. The CDR3 loop reads CASSQGTSGGLLRNEQFF. The CDR3 DNA reads TGTGCCAGCAGCCAAGGGACCAGCGGGGGCCTCCTTCGTAATGAGCAGTTCTTC.

This clone was found a few times. The chain uses TRBV7-9 and TRBJ2-1, with TRBD1 matching 9 bases. Germline loops: CDR1 SEHNR, CDR2 FQNEAQ (reference sequence). This CDR3 is 16 amino acids long. Losses at the gene ends were 5 bases for V and 7 bases for J; bases not matched to a gene: 12. The CDR3 coding sequence is TGTGCCAGCAGCCCACATCCCGGGACAGGGACGAATGAGCAGTTCTTC. Translating gives CASSPHPGTGTNEQFF.